The clone carrying this T cell receptor beta chain was seen repeatedly, ten times or more. What it recognizes is unknown. Amplified TCR beta CDR3 regions came from RNA transcripts. Primed by the HTBI set, a first-round RT-PCR was run on the TCR CDR3. Each CDR3 protein is one row after TCRdb ran MiXCR on the multiplex PCR reads. The data show over 500,000 distinct CDR3 sequences, with 15% to 20% seen just once and approximately 32% held by the top ten. The data derive from a study of T cells in Graves' hyperthyroidism and ophthalmopathy. The V gene lost 7 bases and the J gene lost 5 bases, with 19 bases spanning the gap. This CDR3 is built from 15 residues. Looked up from germline, CDR1 is MDHEN and CDR2 is SYDVKM. The study, taken as a whole, reports: Expanded thyroid clonotypes (above 0.001) were mostly also found in blood. In simple terms, a model built on 13 V-J features told ophthalmopathy apart from stable hyperthyroidism.

The chain has TRBV28 and TRBJ2-3; possibly TRBD2 for D (6 bases). The TCR originated in a woman in her twenties or thirties with Graves' ophthalmopathy. The sample consisted of blood. The CDR3 nucleotides read TGTGCCAGCACCCCCTGGGAGGAGGGTAGAGATACGCAGTATTTT. Amino acids: CASTPWEEGRDTQYF. Full variable domain (remainder filled in from reference TRBV28 and TRBJ2-3): DVKVTQSSRYLVKRTGEKVFLECVQDMDHENMFWYRQDPGLGLRLIYFSYDVKMKEKGDIPEGYSVSREKKERFSLILESASTNQTSMYLCASTPWEEGRDTQYFGPGTRLTVL.